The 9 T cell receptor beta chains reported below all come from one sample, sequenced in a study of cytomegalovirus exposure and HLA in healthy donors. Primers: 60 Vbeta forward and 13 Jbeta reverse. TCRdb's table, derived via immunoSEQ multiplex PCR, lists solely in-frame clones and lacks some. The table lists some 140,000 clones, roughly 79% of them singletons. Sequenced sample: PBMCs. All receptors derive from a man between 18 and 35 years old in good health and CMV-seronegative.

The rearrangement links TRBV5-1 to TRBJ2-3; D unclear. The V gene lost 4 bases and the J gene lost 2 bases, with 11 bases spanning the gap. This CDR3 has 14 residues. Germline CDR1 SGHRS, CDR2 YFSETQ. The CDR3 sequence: CASSRGEITDTQYF. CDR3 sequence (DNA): TGCGCCAGCAGCCGTGGAGAGATCACAGATACGCAGTATTTT. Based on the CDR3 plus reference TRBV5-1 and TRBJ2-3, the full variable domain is KAGVTQTPRYLIKTRGQQVTLSCSPISGHRSVSWYQQTPGQGLQFLFEYFSETQRNKGNFPGRFSGRQFSNSRSEMNVSTLELGDSALYLCASSRGEITDTQYFGPGTRLTVL.

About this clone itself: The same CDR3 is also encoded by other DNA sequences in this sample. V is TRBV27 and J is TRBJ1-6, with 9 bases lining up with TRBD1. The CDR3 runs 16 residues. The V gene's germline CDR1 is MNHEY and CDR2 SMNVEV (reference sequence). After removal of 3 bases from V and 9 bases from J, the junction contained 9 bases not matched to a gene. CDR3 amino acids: CASSFGLGQGISPLHF. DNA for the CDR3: TGTGCCAGCAGTTTCGGTTTAGGACAGGGGATTTCACCCCTCCACTTT.

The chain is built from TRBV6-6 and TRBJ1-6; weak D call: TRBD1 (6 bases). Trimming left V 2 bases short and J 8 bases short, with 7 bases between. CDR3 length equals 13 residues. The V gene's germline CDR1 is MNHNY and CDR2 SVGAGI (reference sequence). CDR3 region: CASSYRTDSPLHF. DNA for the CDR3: TGTGCCAGCAGTTACCGGACAGATTCACCCCTCCACTTT.

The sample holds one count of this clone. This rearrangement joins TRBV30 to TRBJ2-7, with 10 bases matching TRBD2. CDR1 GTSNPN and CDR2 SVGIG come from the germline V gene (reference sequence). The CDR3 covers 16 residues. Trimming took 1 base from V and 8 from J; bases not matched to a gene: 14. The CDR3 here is CAWSGRGLAGAFKQYF. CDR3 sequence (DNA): TGTGCCTGGAGTGGCCGGGGGCTAGCGGGAGCCTTTAAGCAGTACTTC.

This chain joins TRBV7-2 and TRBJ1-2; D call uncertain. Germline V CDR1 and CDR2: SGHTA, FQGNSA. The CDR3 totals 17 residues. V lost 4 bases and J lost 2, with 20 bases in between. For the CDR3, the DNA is TGTGCCAGCAGCTCCCCACTTGGCAGGCAGAGAAACTATGGCTACACCTTC. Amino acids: CASSSPLGRQRNYGYTF.

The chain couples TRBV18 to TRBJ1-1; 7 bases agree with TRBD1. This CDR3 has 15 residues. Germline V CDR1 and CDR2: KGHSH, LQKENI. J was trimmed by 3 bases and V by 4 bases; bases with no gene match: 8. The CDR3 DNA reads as TGTGCCAGCTCACGTGGGGCAGGGGGGTACACTGAAGCTTTCTTT. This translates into CASSRGAGGYTEAFF.

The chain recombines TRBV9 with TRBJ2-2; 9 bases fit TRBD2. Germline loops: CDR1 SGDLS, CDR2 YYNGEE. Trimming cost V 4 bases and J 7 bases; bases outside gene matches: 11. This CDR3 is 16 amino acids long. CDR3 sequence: CASSTLAGQGDGELFF. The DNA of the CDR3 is TGTGCCAGCAGCACCCTAGCGGGGCAGGGGGACGGGGAGCTGTTTTTT.

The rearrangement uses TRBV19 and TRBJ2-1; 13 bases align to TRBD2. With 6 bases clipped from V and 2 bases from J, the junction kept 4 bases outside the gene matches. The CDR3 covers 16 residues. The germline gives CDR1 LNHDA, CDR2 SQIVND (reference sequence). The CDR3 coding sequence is TGTGCCAGTAGGCGGACTAGCGGGGGCACCTACAATGAGCAGTTCTTC. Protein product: CASRRTSGGTYNEQFF.

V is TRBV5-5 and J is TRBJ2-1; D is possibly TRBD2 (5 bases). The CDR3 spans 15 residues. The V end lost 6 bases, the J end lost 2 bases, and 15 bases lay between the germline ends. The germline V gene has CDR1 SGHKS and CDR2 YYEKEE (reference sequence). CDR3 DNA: TGTGCCAGCAACAAACTAGACGGAGCCTACAATGAGCAGTTCTTC. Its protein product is CASNKLDGAYNEQFF.